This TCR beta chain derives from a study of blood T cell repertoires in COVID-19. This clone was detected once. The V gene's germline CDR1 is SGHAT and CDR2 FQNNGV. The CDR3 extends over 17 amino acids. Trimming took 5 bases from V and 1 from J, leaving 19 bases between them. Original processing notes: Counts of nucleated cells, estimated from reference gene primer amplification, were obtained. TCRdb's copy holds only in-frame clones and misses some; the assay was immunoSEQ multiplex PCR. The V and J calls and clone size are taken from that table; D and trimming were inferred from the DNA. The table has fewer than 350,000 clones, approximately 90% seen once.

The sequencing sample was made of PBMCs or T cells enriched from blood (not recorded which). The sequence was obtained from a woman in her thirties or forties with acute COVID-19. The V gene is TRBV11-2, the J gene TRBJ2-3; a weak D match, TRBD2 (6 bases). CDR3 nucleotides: TGTGCCAGCAGCCTACAAAGCGGGTTGGGGGGCACAGATACGCAGTATTTT. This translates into CASSLQSGLGGTDTQYF.